This T cell receptor beta chain was profiled in a study of shared clonotypes between healthy human individuals. Using immunoSEQ multiplex PCR, the repertoire was profiled, and TCRdb retains in-frame clones only, with some absent. The data contain approximately 640,000 clones, around 90% of them seen just once; the ten biggest clones take up 34%. Comment on this clone: What it recognizes is unknown.

What CD8 memory combined were CD45RO+ cells and CCR7-negative CD45RA+ TemRA cells. This CDR3 is 15 amino acids long. Germline V gene data show CDR1 as MNHNY and CDR2 as SVGAGI (reference sequence). V lost 7 bases, J lost 4 bases, and 14 bases lay in between. The study's findings and limits: Among a handful of donors, 4.5% to 5.5% of naive CD4 clonotypes were found in common.

The receptor's source is a man aged 18 to 35 in good health. Some clones in this sample may be carry-over from other donors' samples. Material: memory CD8+ T cells from PBMCs. Subset here: CD45RO+ cells pooled with CCR7-negative TemRA cells. The J gene is TRBJ2-6, the V gene TRBV6-6, with D possibly matching TRBD2 (5 bases). This chain's CDR3 is CASIRNSGGANVLTF. As DNA, the CDR3 is TGTGCCAGCATCCGGAACTCGGGGGGGGCCAACGTCCTGACTTTC.